The count of the clone carrying this T cell receptor beta chain is one. V was cut by 1 base and J by 0 bases, with 15 bases left in between. Germline V CDR1 and CDR2: MGHRA, YSYEKL. The CDR3 has 17 amino acids. The sample belongs to a study of blood T cell repertoires in COVID-19. Overall study context: Donors in the United States, Italy and Spain gave samples during acute or convalescent COVID-19.

Sequenced by immunoSEQ multiplex PCR; TCRdb stores in-frame clones only, minus some. The table records approximately 69,000 clones, about 82% of them present only once. The rearrangement uses TRBV4-1 and TRBJ1-1, with D perhaps matching TRBD1 (6 bases). The sample taken for sequencing was peripheral blood. This clonotype was sampled from a woman aged 55-69 years with acute or convalescent COVID-19. CDR3: CASSQGGGGTLNTEAFF. CDR3 nucleotide sequence: TGCGCCAGCAGCCAAGGGGGAGGGGGGACACTGAACACTGAAGCTTTCTTT.